These 30 T cell receptor beta chains originate from one sample sequenced in a study of OX40 agonist ivuxolimab in advanced cancers. Sequencing used immunoSEQ multiplex PCR; TCRdb keeps in-frame clones, though not all of them. Of around 30,000 clones in the sample, about 80% were seen once. Sequenced here: CD4+ or CD8+ T cells sorted from blood, sampled in a trial of the OX40 agonist ivuxolimab. These receptors were collected from an adult with an advanced solid tumor such as melanoma, head and neck, liver or kidney cancer.

The V gene is TRBV4-1, the J gene TRBJ1-6; D is ambiguous. Trimming cost V 0 bases and J 7 bases, with 10 bases left between them. This CDR3 spans 15 amino acids. Germline loops: CDR1 MGHRA, CDR2 YSYEKL. The CDR3 spells CASSQDRGRNSPLHF. The DNA for the CDR3 is TGCGCCAGCAGCCAAGACAGAGGGAGGAATTCACCCCTCCACTTT.

This CDR3 is CAWNYRERWVNTEAFF. The CDR3 DNA follows: TGTGCCTGGAATTACAGGGAAAGGTGGGTGAACACTGAAGCTTTCTTT. The chain uses TRBV30 and TRBJ1-1; D might be TRBD1 (6 bases). The CDR3 runs to 16 residues. From germline, CDR1 is GTSNPN and CDR2 SVGIG (reference sequence). Deletions cut 4 bases from V and 0 bases from J, with 18 bases between.

The CDR3 is CASSTGTGGYEQYF. The CDR3 coding sequence is TGTGCCAGTAGTACGGGGACAGGTGGGTACGAGCAGTACTTC. This chain connects TRBV19 to TRBJ2-7, with TRBD1 matching over 8 bases. The junction had 6 bases not matched to a gene; V was cut back by 4 bases and J by 4 bases. Germline V gene lookup returns CDR1 LNHDA and CDR2 SQIVND (reference sequence). The CDR3 runs 14 residues.

J is TRBJ1-4 and V is TRBV30; TRBD1 is a possible D gene (5 bases). The CDR3 loop spans 14 amino acids. Trimming pared 5 bases from V and 3 bases from J, leaving 13 bases between. In germline, CDR1 is GTSNPN, CDR2 SVGIG (reference sequence). CDR3 protein: CAWGQGVANEKLFF. For the CDR3, the DNA is TGTGCCTGGGGGCAGGGTGTTGCTAATGAAAAACTGTTTTTT.

The chain links TRBV9 to TRBJ2-2; perhaps TRBD2 as D (7 bases). The CDR3 consists of 15 residues. V was clipped by 6 bases and J by 2 bases, with 14 bases between them. Germline V CDR1 and CDR2: SGDLS, YYNGEE. CDR3 amino acids: CASTEGGGNTGELFF. As DNA, the CDR3 is TGTGCCAGCACCGAAGGGGGGGGCAACACCGGGGAGCTGTTTTTT.

The V and J genes are TRBV4-3 and TRBJ2-3; 9 nucleotides line up with TRBD2. The CDR3 totals 15 residues. V gave up 0 bases and J gave up 6 bases; unmatched junction bases: 4. Germline assignment: CDR1 LGHNA and CDR2 YSLEER. This CDR3 is CASSQELAGYDTQYF. As DNA, the CDR3 is TGCGCCAGCAGCCAAGAGCTAGCGGGATATGATACGCAGTATTTT.

This sequence joins TRBV7-8 and TRBJ1-1; TRBD1 might be the D (5 bases). There are 15 residues in the CDR3. CDR1 and CDR2 from the germline V gene are SGHVS and FQNEAQ. V was pared by 7 bases and J by 4 bases, with 19 bases between. CDR3 DNA: TGTGCCAGCAACTGGGGCCGGGGCGTCGGCACTGAAGCTTTCTTT. Its protein is CASNWGRGVGTEAFF.

The CDR3 loop reads CASMLTGTGYSAQYF. DNA for the CDR3: TGTGCCAGCATGCTAACCGGGACAGGGTACTCGGCGCAGTACTTC. The chain recombines TRBV27 with TRBJ2-7; 9 bases align to TRBD1. The germline CDR1 and CDR2 sequences are MNHEY and SMNVEV (reference sequence). The CDR3 length is 15 residues. V trimming: 7 bases; J trimming: 9 bases; junction bases outside the gene matches: 16.

V and J are TRBV7-8 and TRBJ2-3, with 9 bases identical to TRBD1. Unmatched junction bases numbered 14, after V lost 4 bases and J lost 0 bases. Looked up from germline, CDR1 is SGHVS and CDR2 is FQNEAQ. This CDR3 contains 19 residues. The CDR3 protein is CASSSTSGTGWLSTDTQYF. Here the CDR3 DNA reads TGTGCCAGCAGCTCGACGTCCGGGACAGGGTGGTTAAGCACAGATACGCAGTATTTT.

V is TRBV6-5 and J is TRBJ2-5; D is possibly TRBD1 (6 bases). CDR1 is MNHEY and CDR2 is SVGAGI in the germline V gene. The CDR3 is 14 amino acids. V was clipped by 2 bases and J by 3 bases, with 10 bases between them. The CDR3 coding sequence is TGTGCCAGCAGTTACAGGCAGGGGAAAGAGACCCAGTACTTC. This sequence encodes CASSYRQGKETQYF.

The chain joins TRBV7-2 to TRBJ2-4; no reliable D call. The V end was cut by 4 bases, the J end by 0 bases, with 10 bases between. The CDR3 consists of 15 residues. CDR1 and CDR2 (germline): SGHTA, FQGNSA. The CDR3 region is CASSSWSLAKNIQYF. In nucleotides, the CDR3 is TGTGCCAGCAGCTCCTGGTCCTTAGCCAAAAACATTCAGTACTTC.

This clone has a handful of counts. This sequence joins TRBV19 and TRBJ1-2, with TRBD1 matching 8 bases. The length of the CDR3 is 13 residues. The germline V gene encodes CDR1 LNHDA and CDR2 SQIVND (reference sequence). V lost 6 bases, J lost 3 bases, and 3 bases stayed unmatched. CDR3 in amino acids: CASRTGADYGYTF. The CDR3 DNA reads as TGTGCCAGTAGGACAGGGGCGGACTATGGCTACACCTTC.

V gene TRBV6-5 combines with J gene TRBJ2-3, with 8 bases identical to TRBD1. With V trimmed by 2 bases and J by 1 base, 5 bases remained unmatched. The CDR3 is made up of 16 amino acids. Germline values: CDR1 MNHEY, CDR2 SVGAGI. Here the CDR3 DNA reads TGTGCCAGCAGTTACGGGCAGGGGGCTGGCACAGATACGCAGTATTTT. Protein: CASSYGQGAGTDTQYF.

The chain joins TRBV18 to TRBJ1-2; TRBD1 aligns across 7 bases. The CDR3 covers 13 residues. The germline gives CDR1 KGHSH, CDR2 LQKENI. J was trimmed by 6 bases and V by 4 bases; bases with no gene match: 5. The CDR3 is CASSLTGTDGYTF. The CDR3 coding sequence is TGTGCCAGCTCACTGACAGGGACGGATGGCTACACCTTC.

This clone was seen just once. The chain uses TRBV2 and TRBJ1-2; no definite D call. This CDR3 is 12 amino acids long. The germline CDR1 and CDR2 sequences are SNHLY and FYNNEI. Trimming cost V 4 bases and J 7 bases, with 10 bases left between them. The CDR3 loop is CASSVQFGGYTF. The CDR3 DNA follows: TGTGCCAGCAGTGTCCAGTTTGGTGGCTACACCTTC.

The chain combines TRBV6-1 with TRBJ2-2; 9 bases are a match to TRBD2. The CDR3 is 14 residues long. V gave up 6 bases and J gave up 3 bases; unmatched junction bases: 2. The germline V gene has CDR1 MNHNS and CDR2 SASEGT. The CDR3 DNA reads as TGTGCCAGCAGCCTAGCGGGGCACACCGGGGAGCTGTTTTTT. It translates to CASSLAGHTGELFF.

The rearrangement uses TRBV28 and TRBJ2-1; TRBD1 or TRBD2 may be the D gene (6 bases each). This CDR3 contains 15 residues. The V end lost 1 base, the J end lost 9 bases, and 16 bases lay between the germline ends. CDR1 MDHEN and CDR2 SYDVKM come from the germline V gene. The CDR3 is CASSLSRQGTREQFF. Written as DNA, the CDR3 is TGTGCCAGCAGTTTATCAAGGCAGGGGACTCGTGAGCAGTTCTTC.

The chain uses TRBV18 and TRBJ1-5; D gene unclear. Between the trimmed V and J ends, which lost 2 bases and 3 bases, there was a span of 11 bases. The CDR3 runs to 15 residues. Germline-derived CDR1 and CDR2 are KGHSH and LQKENI. In nucleotides, the CDR3 is TGTGCCAGCTCACCAGATCGTAGGGCCAATCAGCCCCAGCATTTT. Protein product: CASSPDRRANQPQHF.

The chain recombines TRBV7-9 with TRBJ2-1, with 10 positions matching TRBD2. Per germline, CDR1 SEHNR and CDR2 FQNEAQ (reference sequence). There are 16 residues in the CDR3. V trimming: 2 bases; J trimming: 7 bases; junction bases outside the gene matches: 8. The CDR3 DNA reads TGTGCCAGCAGCTTACTCATAGCGGGAGGTAGAAATGAGCAGTTCTTC. Residues: CASSLLIAGGRNEQFF.

The chain joins TRBV5-1 to TRBJ2-7, with TRBD2 identical over 10 bases. This CDR3 contains 16 residues. Germline V gene sequence: CDR1 SGHRS, CDR2 YFSETQ. V was pared by 4 bases and J by 2 bases, with 9 bases of the junction left unmatched. Written as DNA, the CDR3 is TGCGCCAGCAGCATATACGCTAGCGGGAGTGCCTACGAGCAGTACTTC. This codes for CASSIYASGSAYEQYF.

The count of this clone is one. The chain recombines TRBV30 with TRBJ2-7, with TRBD1 matching 8 bases. Per germline, CDR1 GTSNPN and CDR2 SVGIG (reference sequence). Trimming cost V 3 bases and J 5 bases; bases outside gene matches: 9. The CDR3 spans 14 residues. The DNA of the CDR3 is TGTGCCTGGAGATCGCGGACAGGGATGCACGAGCAGTACTTC. Its translation is CAWRSRTGMHEQYF.

CDR3 DNA sequence: TGTGCCAGCTCCCCGGGACAGGGATCCCTGGAGCAGTACTTC. It encodes CASSPGQGSLEQYF. The rearrangement links TRBV18 to TRBJ2-5; 9 nucleotides agree with TRBD1. Germline-derived CDR1 and CDR2 are KGHSH and LQKENI. V trimming: 6 bases; J trimming: 11 bases; junction bases outside the gene matches: 13. The CDR3 extends over 14 amino acids.

The chain recombines TRBV18 with TRBJ2-2, with 11 nucleotides matching TRBD2. CDR3 size: 15 residues. Germline V gene data show CDR1 as KGHSH and CDR2 as LQKENI. The V gene end was trimmed by 6 bases and the J gene end by 10 bases; junction bases not matched to a gene: 10. The CDR3: CASSALAGAQEELFF. CDR3 nucleotides: TGTGCCAGCTCGGCACTAGCGGGGGCACAAGAGGAGCTGTTTTTT.

This clone has more than one count but fewer than ten. The chain couples TRBV5-5 to TRBJ2-2, with D possibly being TRBD1 (5 bases). Germline V gene sequence: CDR1 SGHKS, CDR2 YYEKEE (reference sequence). The CDR3 extends over 14 amino acids. The ends were cut back, 4 bases at V and 6 bases at J, with 13 bases in the middle. CDR3 DNA sequence: TGTGCCAGCAGCCTGCCCAGGGTACCCGGGGAGCTGTTTTTT. The encoded protein is CASSLPRVPGELFF.

The chain recombines TRBV28 with TRBJ2-7; D may be TRBD1 (6 bases). Germline V CDR1 and CDR2: MDHEN, SYDVKM. Trimming cost V 6 bases and J 7 bases, with 19 bases left between them. The CDR3 runs 14 residues. The CDR3 DNA follows: TGTGCCAGCAGCCCACAAGGGGGTAGAAAAGAGCAGTACTTC. This codes for CASSPQGGRKEQYF.

V gene TRBV7-9 combines with J gene TRBJ2-5; TRBD1 or TRBD2 may be the D gene (6 bases each). The end of the DNA is better explained by TRBJ2-7, so the J call may be wrong. Germline V gives CDR1 SEHNR, CDR2 FQNEAQ (reference sequence). The CDR3 is 14 residues long. This chain's CDR3 is CASTTHREAYEQYF. The CDR3 DNA follows: TGTGCCAGCACCACCCACAGGGAGGCCTACGAGCAGTACTTC.

This chain uses TRBV10-2 with TRBJ2-7; 7 bases agree with TRBD1. This CDR3 spans 15 amino acids. Germline values: CDR1 WSHSY, CDR2 SAAADI. V shed 6 bases and J 0 bases; nucleotides not matched to a gene: 8. CDR3 protein: CASRMGQPSSYEQYF. DNA for the CDR3: TGCGCCAGCAGGATGGGACAGCCAAGCTCCTACGAGCAGTACTTC.

This chain links TRBV19 with TRBJ1-5, with D perhaps TRBD1 (5 bases). The CDR3 totals 15 residues. Germline-derived CDR1 and CDR2 are LNHDA and SQIVND (reference sequence). V was pared by 2 bases and J by 7 bases, with 15 bases between. The CDR3 region is CASSIRGGLRQPQHF. In nucleotides, the CDR3 is TGTGCCAGTAGTATACGGGGGGGTCTCAGACAGCCCCAGCATTTT.

The V and J genes are TRBV4-3 and TRBJ2-3; D may be TRBD1 (6 bases). With 1 base removed from V and 6 bases from J, the gap between germline ends came to 14 bases. This CDR3 has 15 residues. In germline, CDR1 is LGHNA, CDR2 YSLEER. The CDR3: CASSQVEGGRDTQYF. CDR3 bases: TGCGCCAGCAGCCAAGTGGAAGGGGGACGCGATACGCAGTATTTT.

There are a few counts of this clone. This rearrangement joins TRBV5-1 to TRBJ1-1; D is unresolved. The CDR3 has 13 residues. Germline-derived CDR1 and CDR2 are SGHRS and YFSETQ. V lost 0 bases to trimming and J lost 0 bases, with 3 bases between them. DNA for the CDR3: TGCGCCAGCAGCTTGGCAGTGAACACTGAAGCTTTCTTT. Protein product: CASSLAVNTEAFF.